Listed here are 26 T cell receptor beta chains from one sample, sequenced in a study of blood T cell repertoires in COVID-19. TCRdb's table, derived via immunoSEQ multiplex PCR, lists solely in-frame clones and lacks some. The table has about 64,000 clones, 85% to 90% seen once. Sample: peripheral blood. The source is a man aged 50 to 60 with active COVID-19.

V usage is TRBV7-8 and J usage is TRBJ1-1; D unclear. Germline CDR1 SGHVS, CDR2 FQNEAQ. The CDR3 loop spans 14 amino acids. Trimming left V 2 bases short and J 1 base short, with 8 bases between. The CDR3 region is CASSLMGKNTEAFF. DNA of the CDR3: TGTGCCAGCAGCTTAATGGGCAAGAACACTGAAGCTTTCTTT. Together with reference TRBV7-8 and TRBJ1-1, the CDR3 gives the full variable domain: GAGVSQSPRYKVAKRGQDVALRCDPISGHVSLFWYQQALGQGPEFLTYFQNEAQLDKSGLPSDRFFAERPEGSVSTLKIQRTQQEDSAVYLCASSLMGKNTEAFFGQGTRLTVV.

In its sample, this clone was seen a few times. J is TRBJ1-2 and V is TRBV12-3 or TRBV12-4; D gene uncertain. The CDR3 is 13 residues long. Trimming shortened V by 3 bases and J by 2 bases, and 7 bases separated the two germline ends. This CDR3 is CASSFSGNYGYTF. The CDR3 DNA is TGTGCCAGCAGTTTCTCGGGGAACTATGGCTACACCTTC.

In DNA form, the CDR3 reads TGTGCCAGCAGTTACACTTCAACTAATGAAAAACTGTTTTTT. This translates into CASSYTSTNEKLFF. J is TRBJ1-4 and V is TRBV6-5; D remains unclear. V lost 2 bases and J 0 bases, leaving 4 bases between the germline ends. Germline CDR1 is MNHEY and CDR2 is SVGAGI. This CDR3 comprises 14 residues.

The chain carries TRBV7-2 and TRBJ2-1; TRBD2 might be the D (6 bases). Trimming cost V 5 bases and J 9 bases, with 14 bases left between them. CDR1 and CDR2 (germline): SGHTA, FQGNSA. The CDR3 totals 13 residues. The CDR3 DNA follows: TGTGCCAGCAGCCTAGGGCAGGGAGGTGAGCAGTTCTTC. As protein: CASSLGQGGEQFF.

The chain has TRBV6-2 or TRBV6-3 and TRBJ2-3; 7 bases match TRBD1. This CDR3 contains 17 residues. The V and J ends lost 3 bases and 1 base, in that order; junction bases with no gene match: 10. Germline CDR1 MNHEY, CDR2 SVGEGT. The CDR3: CASSYSIGTVGTDTQYF. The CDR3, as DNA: TGTGCCAGCAGTTATAGTATCGGGACAGTTGGCACAGATACGCAGTATTTT.

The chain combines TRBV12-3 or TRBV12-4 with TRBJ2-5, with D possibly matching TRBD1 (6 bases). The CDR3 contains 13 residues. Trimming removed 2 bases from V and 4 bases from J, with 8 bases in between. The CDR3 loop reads CASSLRDIETQYF. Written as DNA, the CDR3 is TGTGCCAGCAGTTTAAGGGACATAGAGACCCAGTACTTC.

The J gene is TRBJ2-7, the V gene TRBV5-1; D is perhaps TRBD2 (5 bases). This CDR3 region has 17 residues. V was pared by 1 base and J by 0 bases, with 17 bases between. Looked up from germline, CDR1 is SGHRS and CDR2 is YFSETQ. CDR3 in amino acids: CASSLILARTSSYEQYF. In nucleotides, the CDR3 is TGCGCCAGCAGCTTGATCCTAGCACGGACGAGCTCCTACGAGCAGTACTTC.

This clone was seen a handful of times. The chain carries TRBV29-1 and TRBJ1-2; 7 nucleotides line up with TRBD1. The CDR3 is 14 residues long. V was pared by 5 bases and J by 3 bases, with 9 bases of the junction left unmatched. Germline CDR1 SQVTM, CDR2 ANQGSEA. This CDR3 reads CSVLPEGAHYGYTF. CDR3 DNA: TGCAGCGTTCTCCCGGAGGGGGCTCACTATGGCTACACCTTC.

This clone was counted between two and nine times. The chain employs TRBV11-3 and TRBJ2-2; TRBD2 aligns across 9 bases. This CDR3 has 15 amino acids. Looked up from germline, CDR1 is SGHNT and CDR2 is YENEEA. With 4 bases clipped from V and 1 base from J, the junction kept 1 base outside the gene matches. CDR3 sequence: CASSSSGVNTGELFF. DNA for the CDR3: TGTGCCAGCAGCTCTAGCGGGGTGAACACCGGGGAGCTGTTTTTT.

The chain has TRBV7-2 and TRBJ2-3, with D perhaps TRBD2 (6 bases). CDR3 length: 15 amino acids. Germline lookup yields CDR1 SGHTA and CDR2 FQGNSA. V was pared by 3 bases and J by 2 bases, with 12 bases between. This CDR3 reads CASSLVAGTTDTQYF. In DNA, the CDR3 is TGTGCCAGCAGCTTGGTGGCGGGGACCACAGATACGCAGTATTTT.

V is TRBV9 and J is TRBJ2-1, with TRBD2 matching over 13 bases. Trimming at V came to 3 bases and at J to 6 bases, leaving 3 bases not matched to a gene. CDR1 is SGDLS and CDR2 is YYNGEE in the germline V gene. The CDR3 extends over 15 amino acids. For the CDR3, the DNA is TGTGCCAGCAGCGAGGGACTAGCGGGGCTCAATGAGCAGTTCTTC. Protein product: CASSEGLAGLNEQFF.

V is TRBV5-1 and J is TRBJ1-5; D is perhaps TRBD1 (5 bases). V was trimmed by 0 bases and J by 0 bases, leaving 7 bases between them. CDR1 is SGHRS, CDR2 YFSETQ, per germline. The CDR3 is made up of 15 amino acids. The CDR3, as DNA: TGCGCCAGCAGCTTGGCAGGGAATAGCAATCAGCCCCAGCATTTT. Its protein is CASSLAGNSNQPQHF.

CDR3 amino acids: CAIGGGLAEQETQYF. For the CDR3, the DNA is TGTGCCATCGGGGGAGGACTAGCCGAACAGGAGACCCAGTACTTC. The J gene is TRBJ2-5, the V gene TRBV10-3; 8 bases are shared with TRBD2. The germline gives CDR1 ENHRY, CDR2 SYGVKD. The CDR3 is 15 amino acids. The trim removed 8 bases at V and 5 bases at J, leaving 13 bases unmatched.

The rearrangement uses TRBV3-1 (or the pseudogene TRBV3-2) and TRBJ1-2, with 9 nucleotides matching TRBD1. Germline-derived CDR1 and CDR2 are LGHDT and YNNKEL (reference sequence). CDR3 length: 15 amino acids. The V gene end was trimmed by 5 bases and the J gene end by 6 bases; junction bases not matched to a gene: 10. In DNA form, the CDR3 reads TGTGCCAGCAGCTTTAATCACAGGGGGCCCGATGGCTACACCTTC. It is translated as CASSFNHRGPDGYTF.

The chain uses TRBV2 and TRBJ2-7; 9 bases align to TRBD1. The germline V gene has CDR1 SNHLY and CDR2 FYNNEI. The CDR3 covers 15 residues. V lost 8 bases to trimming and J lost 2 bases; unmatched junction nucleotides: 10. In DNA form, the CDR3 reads TGTGCCAGCCTACAGGGGGCGGCTGCCCCCTACGAGCAGTACTTC. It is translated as CASLQGAAAPYEQYF.

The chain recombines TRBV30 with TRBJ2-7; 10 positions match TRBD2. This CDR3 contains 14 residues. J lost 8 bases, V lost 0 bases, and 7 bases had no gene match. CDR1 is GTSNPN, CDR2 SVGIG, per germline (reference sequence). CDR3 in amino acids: CAWSVEREGPQQYF. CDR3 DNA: TGTGCCTGGAGTGTAGAGCGGGAGGGCCCCCAGCAGTACTTC.

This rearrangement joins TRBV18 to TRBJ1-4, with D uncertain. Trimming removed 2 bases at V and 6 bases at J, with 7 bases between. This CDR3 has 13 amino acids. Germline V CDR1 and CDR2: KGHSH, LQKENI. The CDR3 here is CASSPGGDEKLFF. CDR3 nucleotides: TGTGCCAGCTCACCAGGAGGCGATGAAAAACTGTTTTTT.

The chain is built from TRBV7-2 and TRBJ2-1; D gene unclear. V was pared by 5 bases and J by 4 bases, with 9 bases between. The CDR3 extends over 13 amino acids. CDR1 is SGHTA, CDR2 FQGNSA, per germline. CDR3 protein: CASSTTGYNEQFF. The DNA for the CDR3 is TGTGCCAGCAGCACGACGGGTTACAATGAGCAGTTCTTC.

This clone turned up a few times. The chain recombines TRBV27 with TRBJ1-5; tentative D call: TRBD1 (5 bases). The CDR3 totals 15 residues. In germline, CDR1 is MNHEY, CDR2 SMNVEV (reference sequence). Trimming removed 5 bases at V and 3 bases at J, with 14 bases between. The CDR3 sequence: CASSAGYTPNQPQHF. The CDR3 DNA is TGTGCCAGCAGTGCAGGGTACACTCCCAATCAGCCCCAGCATTTT.

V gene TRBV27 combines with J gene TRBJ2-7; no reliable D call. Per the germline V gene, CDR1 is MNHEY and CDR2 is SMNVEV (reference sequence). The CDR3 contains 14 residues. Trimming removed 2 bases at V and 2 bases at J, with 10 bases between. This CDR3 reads CASSLGWQAYEQYF. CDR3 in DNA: TGTGCCAGCAGTTTAGGGTGGCAGGCCTACGAGCAGTACTTC.

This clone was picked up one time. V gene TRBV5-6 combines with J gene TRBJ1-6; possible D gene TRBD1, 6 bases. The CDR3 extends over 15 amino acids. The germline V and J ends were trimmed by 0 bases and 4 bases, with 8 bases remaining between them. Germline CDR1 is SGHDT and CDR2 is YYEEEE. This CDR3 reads CASSLETGYNSPLHF. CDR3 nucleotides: TGTGCCAGCAGCTTGGAGACAGGATATAATTCACCCCTCCACTTT.

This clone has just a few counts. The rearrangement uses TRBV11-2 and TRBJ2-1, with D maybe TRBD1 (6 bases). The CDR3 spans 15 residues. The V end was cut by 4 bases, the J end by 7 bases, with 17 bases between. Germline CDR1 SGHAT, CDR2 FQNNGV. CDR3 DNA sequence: TGTGCCAGCAGCTCTCGACAGGCCCAAGGGAATGAGCAGTTCTTC. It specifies CASSSRQAQGNEQFF.

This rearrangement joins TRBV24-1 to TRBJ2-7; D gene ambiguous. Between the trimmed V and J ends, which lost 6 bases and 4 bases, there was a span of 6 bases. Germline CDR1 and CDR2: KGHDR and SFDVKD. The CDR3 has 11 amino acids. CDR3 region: CATSSGYEQYF. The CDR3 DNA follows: TGTGCCACCAGTTCCGGGTACGAGCAGTACTTC.

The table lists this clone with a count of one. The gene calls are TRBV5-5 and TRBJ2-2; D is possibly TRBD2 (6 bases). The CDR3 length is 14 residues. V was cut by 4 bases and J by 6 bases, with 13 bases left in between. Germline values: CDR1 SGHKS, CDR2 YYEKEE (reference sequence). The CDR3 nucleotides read TGTGCCAGCAGCCGGGTGGGGGGACCCGGGGAGCTGTTTTTT. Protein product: CASSRVGGPGELFF.

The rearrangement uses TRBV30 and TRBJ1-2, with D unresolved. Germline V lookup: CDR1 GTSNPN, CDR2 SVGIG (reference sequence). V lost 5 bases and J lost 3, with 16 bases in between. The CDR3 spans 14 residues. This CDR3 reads CAWGPQARHYGYTF. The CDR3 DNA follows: TGTGCCTGGGGGCCCCAGGCCCGACACTATGGCTACACCTTC.

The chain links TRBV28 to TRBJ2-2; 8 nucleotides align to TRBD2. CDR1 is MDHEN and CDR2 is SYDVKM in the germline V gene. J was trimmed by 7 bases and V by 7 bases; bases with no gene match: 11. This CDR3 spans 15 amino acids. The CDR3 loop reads CASTLSGSRGGELFF. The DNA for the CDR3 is TGTGCCAGCACCCTGAGCGGGAGTAGAGGCGGGGAGCTGTTTTTT. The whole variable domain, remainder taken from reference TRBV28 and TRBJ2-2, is DVKVTQSSRYLVKRTGEKVFLECVQDMDHENMFWYRQDPGLGLRLIYFSYDVKMKEKGDIPEGYSVSREKKERFSLILESASTNQTSMYLCASTLSGSRGGELFFGEGSRLTVL.